Shown below are 10 T cell receptor beta chains from a single sample sequenced in a study of blood T cell repertoires in COVID-19. The table came from immunoSEQ multiplex PCR; TCRdb's copy has only in-frame clones and leaves some out. This table holds 150,000 to 200,000 clones, approximately 89% found once. The sample comprised peripheral blood. These receptors were collected from a middle-aged man with active or convalescent COVID-19.

V gene TRBV11-3 combines with J gene TRBJ2-1, with D possibly matching TRBD1 (5 bases). Germline V gives CDR1 SGHNT, CDR2 YENEEA. The V end lost 1 base, the J end lost 8 bases, and 12 bases lay between the germline ends. The CDR3 is 14 residues long. The CDR3 bases are TGTGCCAGCAGCTTAGTTTCAGGGTCCGATGAGCAGTTCTTC. Protein sequence: CASSLVSGSDEQFF.

The chain couples TRBV9 to TRBJ2-2; D might be TRBD1 (5 bases). The length of the CDR3 is 15 residues. V was pared by 0 bases and J by 2 bases, with 8 bases between. Germline V gene sequence: CDR1 SGDLS, CDR2 YYNGEE. Here the CDR3 reads CASSVGGLNTGELFF. In DNA form, the CDR3 reads TGTGCCAGCAGCGTAGGGGGCTTAAACACCGGGGAGCTGTTTTTT. Looking up the rest from reference TRBV9 and TRBJ2-2 gives the full variable domain: DSGVTQTPKHLITATGQRVTLRCSPRSGDLSVYWYQQSLDQGLQFLIQYYNGEERAKGNILERFSAQQFPDLHSELNLSSLELGDSALYFCASSVGGLNTGELFFGEGSRLTVL.

This chain connects TRBV4-3 to TRBJ2-7; D gene uncertain. V was pared by 0 bases and J by 0 bases, with 9 bases between. The CDR3 is 15 amino acids. CDR1 LGHNA and CDR2 YSLEER come from the germline V gene. CDR3 in amino acids: CASSQDRDISYEQYF. CDR3 in DNA: TGCGCCAGCAGCCAAGATCGCGACATCTCCTACGAGCAGTACTTC.

V and J are TRBV20-1 and TRBJ1-6, with TRBD1 identical over 7 bases. The CDR3 has 19 residues. The germline gives CDR1 DFQATT, CDR2 SNEGSKA (reference sequence). V lost 6 bases, J lost 4 bases, and 21 bases stayed unmatched. Here the CDR3 reads CSASRTGSLPENYNSPLHF. Here the CDR3 DNA reads TGCAGTGCCAGTCGGACAGGCTCTCTCCCTGAGAATTATAATTCACCCCTCCACTTT.

This chain connects TRBV20-1 to TRBJ1-2; the D gene is possibly TRBD1 (6 bases). The germline V gene encodes CDR1 DFQATT and CDR2 SNEGSKA (reference sequence). V was shortened by 6 bases and J by 8 bases, with 13 bases between the two germline ends. The CDR3 sequence is 11 residues long. CDR3 region: CSANRQAGYTF. In DNA, the CDR3 is TGCAGTGCCAATAGACAGGCAGGCTACACCTTC.

The V gene is TRBV19, the J gene TRBJ1-6; no clear D. This CDR3 is 14 amino acids long. V lost 6 bases and J lost 8, with 14 bases in between. CDR1 LNHDA and CDR2 SQIVND come from the germline V gene (reference sequence). CDR3 coding DNA: TGTGCCAGTAGACCACTGAGTTTGGATTCACCCCTCCACTTT. Encoded protein: CASRPLSLDSPLHF.

This clone has only a few counts. J is TRBJ2-5 and V is TRBV5-1; 9 bases align to TRBD2. Germline V gene data show CDR1 as SGHRS and CDR2 as YFSETQ. The V gene end was trimmed by 0 bases and the J gene end by 1 base; junction bases not matched to a gene: 7. This CDR3 spans 17 amino acids. CDR3 nucleotide sequence: TGCGCCAGCAGCTTGGCCCCTGGAGCGGGGGGCCAAGAGACCCAGTACTTC. Translated: CASSLAPGAGGQETQYF.

The chain links TRBV4-3 to TRBJ1-3; 7 bases are shared with TRBD1. This CDR3 contains 18 residues. The trim removed 3 bases at V and 4 bases at J, leaving 15 bases unmatched. Germline assignment: CDR1 LGHNA and CDR2 YSLEER. The CDR3 coding sequence is TGCGCCAGCAGCCATGCCGCGACAGGGCCTTCGAGGGGAAACACCATATATTTT. Translated: CASSHAATGPSRGNTIYF.

A single count supports this clone. The chain uses TRBV6-6 and TRBJ1-1; D is possibly TRBD1 (5 bases). CDR1 and CDR2 from the germline V gene are MNHNY and SVGAGI (reference sequence). The CDR3 totals 14 residues. V lost 10 bases to trimming and J lost 0 bases, with 15 bases between them. CDR3 nucleotide sequence: TGTGCCACCAAGGAAGACAGCCTGAACACTGAAGCTTTCTTT. Translating it yields CATKEDSLNTEAFF.

The gene calls are TRBV19 and TRBJ2-1; 7 positions agree with TRBD2. Germline assignment: CDR1 LNHDA and CDR2 SQIVND (reference sequence). The V and J ends lost 8 bases and 1 base, in that order; junction bases with no gene match: 5. This CDR3 has 14 amino acids. The CDR3 nucleotides are TGTGCCAGTGGAATCGGGGGGTCCTACAATGAGCAGTTCTTC. It yields the protein CASGIGGSYNEQFF.